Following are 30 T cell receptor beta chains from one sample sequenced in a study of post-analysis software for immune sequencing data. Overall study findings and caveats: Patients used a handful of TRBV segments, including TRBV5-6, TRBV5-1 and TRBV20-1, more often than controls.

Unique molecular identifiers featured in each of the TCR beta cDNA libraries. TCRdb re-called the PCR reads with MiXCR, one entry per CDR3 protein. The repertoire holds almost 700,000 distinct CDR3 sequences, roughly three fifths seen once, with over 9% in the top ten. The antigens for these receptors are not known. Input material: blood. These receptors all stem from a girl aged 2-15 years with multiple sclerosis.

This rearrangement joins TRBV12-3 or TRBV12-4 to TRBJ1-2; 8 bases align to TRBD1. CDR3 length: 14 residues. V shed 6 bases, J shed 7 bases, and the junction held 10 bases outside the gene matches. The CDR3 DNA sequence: TGTGCCAGCAGGCCCGCAGGGGGCGCGAGTGGCTACACCTTC. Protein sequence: CASRPAGGASGYTF.

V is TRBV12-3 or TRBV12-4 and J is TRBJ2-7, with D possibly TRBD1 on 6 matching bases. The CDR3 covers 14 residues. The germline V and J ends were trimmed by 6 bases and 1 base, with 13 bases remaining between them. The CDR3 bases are TGTGCCAGCAGCGTTACGACAGGTTCCTACGAGCAGTACTTC. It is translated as CASSVTTGSYEQYF.

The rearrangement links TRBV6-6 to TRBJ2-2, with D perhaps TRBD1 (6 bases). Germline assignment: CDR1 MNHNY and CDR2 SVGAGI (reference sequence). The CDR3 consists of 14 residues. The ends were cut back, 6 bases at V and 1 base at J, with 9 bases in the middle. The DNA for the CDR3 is TGTGCCAGCAGAAAGGGACAGAACACCGGGGAGCTGTTTTTT. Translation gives CASRKGQNTGELFF.

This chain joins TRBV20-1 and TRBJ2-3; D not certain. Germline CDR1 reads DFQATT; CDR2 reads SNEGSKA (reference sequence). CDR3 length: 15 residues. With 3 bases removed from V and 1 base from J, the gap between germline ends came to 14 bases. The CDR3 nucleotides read TGCAGTGCTAGCCCCCCGGCAACCCGCACAGATACGCAGTATTTT. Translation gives CSASPPATRTDTQYF.

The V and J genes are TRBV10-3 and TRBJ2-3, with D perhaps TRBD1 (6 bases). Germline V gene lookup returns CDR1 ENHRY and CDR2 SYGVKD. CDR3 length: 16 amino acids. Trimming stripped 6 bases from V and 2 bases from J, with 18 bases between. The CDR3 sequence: CAIRRDDRIPTDTQYF. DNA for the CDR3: TGTGCCATCAGGAGAGACGACAGGATCCCCACAGATACGCAGTATTTT.

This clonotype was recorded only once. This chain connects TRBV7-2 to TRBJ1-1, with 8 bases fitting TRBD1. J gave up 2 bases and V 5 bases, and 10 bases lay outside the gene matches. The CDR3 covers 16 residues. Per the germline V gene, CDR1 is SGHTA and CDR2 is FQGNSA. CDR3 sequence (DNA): TGTGCCAGCAGCCCGGACAGGGCCCCAAGAAACACTGAAGCTTTCTTT. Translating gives CASSPDRAPRNTEAFF.

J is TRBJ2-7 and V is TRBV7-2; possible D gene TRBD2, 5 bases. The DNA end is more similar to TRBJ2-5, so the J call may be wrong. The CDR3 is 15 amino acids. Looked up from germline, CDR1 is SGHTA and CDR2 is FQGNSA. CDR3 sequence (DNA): TGTGCCAGCAGCTTATTTCTCTTCGGGGAAGAGACCCAGTACTTC. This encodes CASSLFLFGEETQYF.

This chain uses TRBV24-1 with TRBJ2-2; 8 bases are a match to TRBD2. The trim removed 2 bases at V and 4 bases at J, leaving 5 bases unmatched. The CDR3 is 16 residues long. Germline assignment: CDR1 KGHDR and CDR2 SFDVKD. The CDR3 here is CATSDYGGARTGELFF. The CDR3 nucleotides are TGTGCCACCAGTGATTACGGGGGGGCCCGCACCGGGGAGCTGTTTTTT.

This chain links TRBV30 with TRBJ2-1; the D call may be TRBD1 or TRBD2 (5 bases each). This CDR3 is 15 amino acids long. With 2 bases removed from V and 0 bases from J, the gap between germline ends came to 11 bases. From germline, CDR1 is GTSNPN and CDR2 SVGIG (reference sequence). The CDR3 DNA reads TGTGCCTGGAGTCCGGGGACGAGCTCCTACAATGAGCAGTTCTTC. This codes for CAWSPGTSSYNEQFF.

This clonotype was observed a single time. CDR3 protein: CAWSGVADVSGANVLTF. DNA of the CDR3: TGTGCCTGGAGTGGAGTAGCGGATGTCTCTGGGGCCAACGTCCTGACTTTC. The chain has TRBV30 and TRBJ2-6, with D maybe TRBD2 (6 bases). The V end lost 1 base, the J end lost 0 bases, and 13 bases lay between the germline ends. CDR1 and CDR2 from the germline V gene are GTSNPN and SVGIG (reference sequence). CDR3 length: 17 residues.

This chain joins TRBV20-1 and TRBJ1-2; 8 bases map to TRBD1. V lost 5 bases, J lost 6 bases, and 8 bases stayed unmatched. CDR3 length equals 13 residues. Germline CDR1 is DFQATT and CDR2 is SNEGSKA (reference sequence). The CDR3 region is CSAQAPGGHGYTF. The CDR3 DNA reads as TGCAGTGCTCAAGCCCCAGGGGGCCATGGCTACACCTTC.

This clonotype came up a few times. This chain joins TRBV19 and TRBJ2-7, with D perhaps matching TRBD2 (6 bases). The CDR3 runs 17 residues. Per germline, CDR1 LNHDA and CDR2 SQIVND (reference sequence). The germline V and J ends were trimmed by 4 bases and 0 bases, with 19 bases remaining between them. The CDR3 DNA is TGTGCCAGTAGTACTGGGGGGTCTAGCGCGTTCTCCTACGAGCAGTACTTC. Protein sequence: CASSTGGSSAFSYEQYF.

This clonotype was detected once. CDR3 sequence (DNA): TGTGCCAGCAGCCAAGAACGGAACTCACCCTACGAGCAGTACTTC. Residues: CASSQERNSPYEQYF. The chain joins TRBV4-2 to TRBJ2-7; no clear D gene. The CDR3 extends over 15 amino acids. The V gene's germline CDR1 is LGHNA and CDR2 YNFKEQ. V lost 0 bases and J 2 bases, leaving 11 bases between the germline ends.

The CDR3 sequence is CASSQHGTSGYNEQFF. The CDR3 nucleotides read TGTGCCAGCAGCCAACACGGGACTAGCGGCTACAATGAGCAGTTCTTC. V gene TRBV3-1 combines with J gene TRBJ2-1, with 11 bases aligning to TRBD2. J lost 3 bases, V lost 2 bases, and 3 bases had no gene match. There are 16 residues in the CDR3. Looked up from germline, CDR1 is LGHDT and CDR2 is YNNKEL (reference sequence).

The CDR3 loop reads CASSPVQWGTDTQYF. DNA for the CDR3: TGTGCCAGCTCACCGGTCCAATGGGGCACAGATACGCAGTATTTT. The chain joins TRBV18 to TRBJ2-3; D is undetermined. The CDR3 is 15 amino acids. Deletions cut 3 bases from V and 1 base from J, with 11 bases between. The germline gives CDR1 KGHSH, CDR2 LQKENI. Together with reference TRBV18 and TRBJ2-3, the CDR3 gives the full variable domain: NAGVMQNPRHLVRRRGQEARLRCSPMKGHSHVYWYRQLPEEGLKFMVYLQKENIIDESGMPKERFSAEFPKEGPSILRIQQVVRGDSAAYFCASSPVQWGTDTQYFGPGTRLTVL.

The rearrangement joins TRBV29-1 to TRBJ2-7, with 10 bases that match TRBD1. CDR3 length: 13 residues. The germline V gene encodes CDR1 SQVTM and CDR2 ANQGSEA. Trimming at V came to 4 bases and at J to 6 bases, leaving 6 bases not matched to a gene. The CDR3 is CSVARDRGFEQYF. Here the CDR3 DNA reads TGCAGCGTTGCCCGGGACAGGGGCTTCGAGCAGTACTTC.

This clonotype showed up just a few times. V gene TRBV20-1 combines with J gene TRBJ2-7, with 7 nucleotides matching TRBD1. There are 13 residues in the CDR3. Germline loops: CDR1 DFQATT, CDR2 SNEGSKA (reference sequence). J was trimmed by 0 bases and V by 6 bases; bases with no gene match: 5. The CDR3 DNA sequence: TGCAGTGCAAGGGACAGTTTCTCCTACGAGCAGTACTTC. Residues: CSARDSFSYEQYF.

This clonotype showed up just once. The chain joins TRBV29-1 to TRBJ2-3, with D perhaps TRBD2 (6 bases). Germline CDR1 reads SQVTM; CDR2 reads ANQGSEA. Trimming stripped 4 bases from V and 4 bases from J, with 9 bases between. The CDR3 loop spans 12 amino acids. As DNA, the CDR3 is TGCAGCGTTGCCCCGGGGGCAGATACGCAGTATTTT. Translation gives CSVAPGADTQYF.

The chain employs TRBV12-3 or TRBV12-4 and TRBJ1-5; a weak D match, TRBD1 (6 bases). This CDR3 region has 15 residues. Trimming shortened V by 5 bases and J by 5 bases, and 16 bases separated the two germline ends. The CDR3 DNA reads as TGTGCCAGCAGTCCCGACAGGACTTTACATCAGCCCCAGCATTTT. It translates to CASSPDRTLHQPQHF.

The CDR3 nucleotides read TGCAGTGCTAGGTCAGGGGAGGAAGGCTACACCTTC. Encoded protein: CSARSGEEGYTF. The V and J genes are TRBV20-1 and TRBJ1-2, with a weak D call TRBD1 (6 bases). V gave up 3 bases and J gave up 8 bases, with 13 bases separating them. CDR1 DFQATT and CDR2 SNEGSKA come from the germline V gene (reference sequence). The CDR3 extends over 12 amino acids.

This chain's CDR3 is CASSLGFGGVSYNEQFF. Here the CDR3 DNA reads TGTGCCAGCAGCTTAGGCTTTGGCGGGGTGTCCTACAATGAGCAGTTCTTC. The chain employs TRBV7-9 and TRBJ2-1; the D gene is possibly TRBD2 (6 bases). Per the germline V gene, CDR1 is SEHNR and CDR2 is FQNEAQ (reference sequence). Trimming shortened V by 1 base and J by 1 base, and 14 bases separated the two germline ends. This CDR3 spans 17 amino acids.

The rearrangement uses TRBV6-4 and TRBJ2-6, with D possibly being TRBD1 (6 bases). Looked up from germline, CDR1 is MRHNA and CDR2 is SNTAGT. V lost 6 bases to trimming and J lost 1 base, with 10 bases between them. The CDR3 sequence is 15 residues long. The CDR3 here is CASSGTFSGANVLTF. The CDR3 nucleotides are TGTGCCAGCAGCGGGACATTTTCTGGGGCCAACGTCCTGACTTTC.

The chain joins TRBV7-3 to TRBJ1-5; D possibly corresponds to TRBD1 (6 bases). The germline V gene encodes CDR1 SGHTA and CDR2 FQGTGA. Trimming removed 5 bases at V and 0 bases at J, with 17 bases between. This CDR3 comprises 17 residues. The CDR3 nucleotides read TGTGCCAGCAGCGAGGGGGGTTCTAAAAATAGCAATCAGCCCCAGCATTTT. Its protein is CASSEGGSKNSNQPQHF.

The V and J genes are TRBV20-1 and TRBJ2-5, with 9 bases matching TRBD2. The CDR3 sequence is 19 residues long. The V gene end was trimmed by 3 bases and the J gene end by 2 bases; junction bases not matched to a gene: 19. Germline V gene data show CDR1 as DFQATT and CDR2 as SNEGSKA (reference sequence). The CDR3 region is CSASSGGKATLSSQETQYF. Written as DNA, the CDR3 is TGCAGTGCTAGTAGCGGGGGAAAAGCTACCCTATCGAGTCAAGAGACCCAGTACTTC.

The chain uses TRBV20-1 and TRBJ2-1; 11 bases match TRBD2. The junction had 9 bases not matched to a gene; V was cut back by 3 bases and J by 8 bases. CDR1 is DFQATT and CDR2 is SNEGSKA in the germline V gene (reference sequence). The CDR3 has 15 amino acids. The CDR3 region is CSASKTSGRLDEQFF. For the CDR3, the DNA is TGCAGTGCTAGTAAAACTAGCGGGAGATTGGATGAGCAGTTCTTC.

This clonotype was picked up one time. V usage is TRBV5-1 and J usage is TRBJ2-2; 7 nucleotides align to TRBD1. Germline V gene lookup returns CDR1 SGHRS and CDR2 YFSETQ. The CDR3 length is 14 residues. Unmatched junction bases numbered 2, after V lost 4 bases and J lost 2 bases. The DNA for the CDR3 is TGCGCCAGCAGCACAGGGGACAACACCGGGGAGCTGTTTTTT. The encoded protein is CASSTGDNTGELFF.

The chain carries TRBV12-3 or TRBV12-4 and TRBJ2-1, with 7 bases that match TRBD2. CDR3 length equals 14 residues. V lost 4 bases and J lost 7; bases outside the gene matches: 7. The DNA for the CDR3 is TGTGCCAGCAGTTCGGCGGGAGTCGGAAATGAGCAGTTCTTC. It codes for CASSSAGVGNEQFF.

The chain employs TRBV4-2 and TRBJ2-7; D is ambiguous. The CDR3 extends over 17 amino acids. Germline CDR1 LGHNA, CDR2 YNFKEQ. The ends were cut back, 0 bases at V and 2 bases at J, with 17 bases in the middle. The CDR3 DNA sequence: TGTGCCAGCAGCCAAGAACCTCAAGCCCGGACGACCTACGAGCAGTACTTC. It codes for CASSQEPQARTTYEQYF.

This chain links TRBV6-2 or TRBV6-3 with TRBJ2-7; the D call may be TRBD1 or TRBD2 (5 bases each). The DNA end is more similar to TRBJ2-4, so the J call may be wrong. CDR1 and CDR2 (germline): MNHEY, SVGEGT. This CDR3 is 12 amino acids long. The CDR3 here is CASLSRGDIQYF. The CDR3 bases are TGTGCCAGCTTAAGTAGAGGGGACATTCAGTACTTC.

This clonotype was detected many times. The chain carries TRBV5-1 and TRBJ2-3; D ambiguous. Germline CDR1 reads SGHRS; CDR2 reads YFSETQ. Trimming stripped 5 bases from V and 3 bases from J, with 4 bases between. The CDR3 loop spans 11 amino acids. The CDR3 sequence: CASRETDTQYF. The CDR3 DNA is TGCGCCAGCAGAGAAACAGATACGCAGTATTTT.